This T cell receptor beta chain is from a study of cytomegalovirus exposure and HLA in healthy donors. Worth noting for this clone: Its antigen remains unidentified.

Findings and limits, study-wide: On later analysis, the bulk of CMV-associated TCR beta chains appeared to be HLA-restricted.

The PCR had 60 Vbeta and 13 Jbeta primers. Assay: immunoSEQ multiplex PCR; the TCRdb copy retains only in-frame clones and omits some. The sample holds about 160,000 clones, 82% seen once. This CDR3 has 14 amino acids. The germline gives CDR1 GTSNPN, CDR2 SVGIG (reference sequence). Trimming stripped 2 bases from V and 0 bases from J, with 8 bases between. The chain links TRBV30 to TRBJ2-1; D is ambiguous. The source is a girl aged 2 to 10 in good health and CMV-seropositive. Sequencing input: PBMCs. The CDR3 loop reads CAWSSLRSYNEQFF. The CDR3 DNA sequence: TGTGCCTGGAGTTCACTACGCTCCTACAATGAGCAGTTCTTC.